The clone carrying this TCR beta chain occurred many times. Its cognate antigen is unknown. The data were taken from a study of identical twins. Study outcomes and limitations: Abundant cord blood beta clonotypes carried fewer insertions; memory repertoires showed none.

TCRdb reprocessed the 5' RACE reads with MiXCR, giving one entry per CDR3 protein. The sample consists of hundreds of thousands of distinct CDR3 sequences, 8.5% to 9.5% of them appearing once. Each donor was a healthy Caucasian. The data also belong to a second study, concerning yellow fever vaccine responses in identical twins. That source reports: Reportedly, the T cell response mounted by twins to vaccine seemed partly convergent, partly personalized.

The sample was PBMCs. The sequence was collected from a woman between 18 and 30 years old in good health.

Written as DNA, the CDR3 is TGCGCCAGCAGCGGGGACAGGGTCGAATCTGGGGCCAACGTCCTGACTTTC. Its protein is CASSGDRVESGANVLTF. The chain recombines TRBV5-1 with TRBJ2-6; TRBD1 matches at 9 bases. CDR1 and CDR2 from the germline V gene are SGHRS and YFSETQ. The CDR3 length is 17 residues. V gave up 4 bases and J gave up 1 base; unmatched junction bases: 6.